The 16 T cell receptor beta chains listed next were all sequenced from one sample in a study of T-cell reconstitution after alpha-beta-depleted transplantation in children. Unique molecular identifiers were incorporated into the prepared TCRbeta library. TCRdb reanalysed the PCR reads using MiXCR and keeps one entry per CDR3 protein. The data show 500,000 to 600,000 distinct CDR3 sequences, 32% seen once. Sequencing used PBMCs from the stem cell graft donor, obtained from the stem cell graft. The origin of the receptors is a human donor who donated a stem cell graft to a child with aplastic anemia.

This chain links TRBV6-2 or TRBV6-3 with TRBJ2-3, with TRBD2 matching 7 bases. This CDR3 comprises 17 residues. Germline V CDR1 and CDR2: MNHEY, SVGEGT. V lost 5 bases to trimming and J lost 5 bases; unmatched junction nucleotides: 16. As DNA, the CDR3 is TGTGCCAGCAGTCGAGGGACTTCAGCGGGATTTGTAGATACGCAGTATTTT. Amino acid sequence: CASSRGTSAGFVDTQYF.

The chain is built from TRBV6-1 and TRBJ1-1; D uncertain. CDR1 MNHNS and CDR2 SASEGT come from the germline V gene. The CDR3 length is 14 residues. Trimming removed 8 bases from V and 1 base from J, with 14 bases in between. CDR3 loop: CASRRVHTNTEAFF. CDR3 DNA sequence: TGTGCCAGCCGTCGGGTACACACGAACACTGAAGCTTTCTTT.

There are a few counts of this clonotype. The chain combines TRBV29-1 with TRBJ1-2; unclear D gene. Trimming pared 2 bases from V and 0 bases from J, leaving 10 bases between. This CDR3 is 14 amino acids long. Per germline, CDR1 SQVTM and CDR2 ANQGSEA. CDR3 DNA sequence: TGCAGCGTTGAATGGGGTACTACTAACTATGGCTACACCTTC. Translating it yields CSVEWGTTNYGYTF.

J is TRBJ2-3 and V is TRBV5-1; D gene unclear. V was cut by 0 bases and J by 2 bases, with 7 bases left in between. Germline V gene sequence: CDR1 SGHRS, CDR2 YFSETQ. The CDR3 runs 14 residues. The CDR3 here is CASSLARDTDTQYF. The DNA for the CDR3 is TGCGCCAGCAGCTTGGCCCGAGACACAGATACGCAGTATTTT.

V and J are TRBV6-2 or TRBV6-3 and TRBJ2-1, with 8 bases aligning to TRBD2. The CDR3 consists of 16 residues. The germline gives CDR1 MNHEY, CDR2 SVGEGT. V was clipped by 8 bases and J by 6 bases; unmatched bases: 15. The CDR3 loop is CASLKRSAGVGNEQFF. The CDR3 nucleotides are TGTGCCAGCCTCAAGAGGTCAGCGGGAGTGGGCAATGAGCAGTTCTTC.

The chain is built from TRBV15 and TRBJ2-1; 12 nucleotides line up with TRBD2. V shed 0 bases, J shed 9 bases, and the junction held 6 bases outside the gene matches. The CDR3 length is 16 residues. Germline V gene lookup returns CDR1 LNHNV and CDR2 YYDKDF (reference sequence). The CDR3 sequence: CATSRDLAGGIGEQFF. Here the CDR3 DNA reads TGTGCCACCAGCAGAGATCTAGCGGGAGGGATAGGTGAGCAGTTCTTC. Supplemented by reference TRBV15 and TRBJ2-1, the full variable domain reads DAMVIQNPRYQVTQFGKPVTLSCSQTLNHNVMYWYQQKSSQAPKLLFHYYDKDFNNEADTPDNFQSRRPNTSFCFLDIRSPGLGDTAMYLCATSRDLAGGIGEQFFGPGTRLTVL.

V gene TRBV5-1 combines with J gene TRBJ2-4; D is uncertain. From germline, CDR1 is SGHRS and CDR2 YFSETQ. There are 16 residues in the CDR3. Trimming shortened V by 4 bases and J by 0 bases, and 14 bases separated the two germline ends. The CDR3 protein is CASSREAKLAKNIQYF. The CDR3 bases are TGCGCCAGCAGCCGAGAGGCGAAACTAGCCAAAAACATTCAGTACTTC.

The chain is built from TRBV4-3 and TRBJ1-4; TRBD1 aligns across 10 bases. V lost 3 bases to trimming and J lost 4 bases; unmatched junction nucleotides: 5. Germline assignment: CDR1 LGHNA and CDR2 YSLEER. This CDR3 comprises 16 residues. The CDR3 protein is CASSQARDRGNEKLFF. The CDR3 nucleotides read TGCGCCAGCAGCCAGGCGAGGGACAGGGGTAATGAAAAACTGTTTTTT.

The CDR3 DNA reads TGTGCCAGCAGCTTAACTAGCGGGGCTGAATATAGCACAGATACGCAGTATTTT. This encodes CASSLTSGAEYSTDTQYF. This chain joins TRBV11-2 and TRBJ2-3; TRBD2 matches 10 bases. The CDR3 spans 18 residues. Looked up from germline, CDR1 is SGHAT and CDR2 is FQNNGV. Losses at the gene ends were 2 bases for V and 0 bases for J; bases not matched to a gene: 8.

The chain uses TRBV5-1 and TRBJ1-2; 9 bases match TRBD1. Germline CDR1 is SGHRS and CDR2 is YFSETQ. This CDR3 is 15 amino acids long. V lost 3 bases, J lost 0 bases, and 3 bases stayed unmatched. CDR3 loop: CASSWGQGANYGYTF. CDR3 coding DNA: TGCGCCAGCAGCTGGGGACAGGGAGCTAACTATGGCTACACCTTC.

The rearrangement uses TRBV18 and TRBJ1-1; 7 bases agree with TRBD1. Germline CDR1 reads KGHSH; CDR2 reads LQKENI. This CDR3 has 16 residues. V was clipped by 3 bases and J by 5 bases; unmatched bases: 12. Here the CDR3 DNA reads TGTGCCAGCTCACCTCTGGACAGGCCCCGGACAACTGAAGCTTTCTTT. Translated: CASSPLDRPRTTEAFF.

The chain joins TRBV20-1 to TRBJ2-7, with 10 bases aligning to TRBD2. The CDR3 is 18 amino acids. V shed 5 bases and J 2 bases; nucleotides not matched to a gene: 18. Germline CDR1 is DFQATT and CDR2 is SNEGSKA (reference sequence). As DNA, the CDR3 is TGCAGTGCTCAAAGTCCGAACAAACTAGCGGGACTCCCCTACGAGCAGTACTTC. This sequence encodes CSAQSPNKLAGLPYEQYF.

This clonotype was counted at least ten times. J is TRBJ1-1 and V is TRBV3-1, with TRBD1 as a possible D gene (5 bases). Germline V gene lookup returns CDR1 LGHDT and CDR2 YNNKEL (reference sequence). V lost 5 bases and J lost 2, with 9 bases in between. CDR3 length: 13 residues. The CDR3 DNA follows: TGTGCCAGCAGCTCCAGGGTAAACACTGAAGCTTTCTTT. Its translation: CASSSRVNTEAFF.

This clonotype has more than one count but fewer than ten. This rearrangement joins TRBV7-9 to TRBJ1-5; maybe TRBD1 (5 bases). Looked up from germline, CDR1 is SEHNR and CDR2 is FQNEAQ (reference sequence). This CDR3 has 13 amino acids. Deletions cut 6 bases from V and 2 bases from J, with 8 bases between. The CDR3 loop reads CASRRDGNQPQHF. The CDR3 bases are TGTGCCAGCAGGCGGGACGGCAATCAGCCCCAGCATTTT.

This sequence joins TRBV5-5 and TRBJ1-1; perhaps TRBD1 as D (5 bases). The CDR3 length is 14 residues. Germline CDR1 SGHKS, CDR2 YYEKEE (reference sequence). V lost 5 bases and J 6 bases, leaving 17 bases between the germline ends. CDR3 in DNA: TGTGCCAGCAGAGCGGAGGGGATTTCCGCTGAAGCTTTCTTT. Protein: CASRAEGISAEAFF.

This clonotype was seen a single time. In DNA form, the CDR3 reads TGTGCCAGCAGCGAGGGGGCCACCTACGAGCAGTACTTC. Translation: CASSEGATYEQYF. This chain links TRBV9 with TRBJ2-7, with 7 bases aligning to TRBD1. The CDR3 is made up of 13 amino acids. The V gene's germline CDR1 is SGDLS and CDR2 YYNGEE. V gave up 3 bases and J gave up 2 bases; unmatched junction bases: 2.